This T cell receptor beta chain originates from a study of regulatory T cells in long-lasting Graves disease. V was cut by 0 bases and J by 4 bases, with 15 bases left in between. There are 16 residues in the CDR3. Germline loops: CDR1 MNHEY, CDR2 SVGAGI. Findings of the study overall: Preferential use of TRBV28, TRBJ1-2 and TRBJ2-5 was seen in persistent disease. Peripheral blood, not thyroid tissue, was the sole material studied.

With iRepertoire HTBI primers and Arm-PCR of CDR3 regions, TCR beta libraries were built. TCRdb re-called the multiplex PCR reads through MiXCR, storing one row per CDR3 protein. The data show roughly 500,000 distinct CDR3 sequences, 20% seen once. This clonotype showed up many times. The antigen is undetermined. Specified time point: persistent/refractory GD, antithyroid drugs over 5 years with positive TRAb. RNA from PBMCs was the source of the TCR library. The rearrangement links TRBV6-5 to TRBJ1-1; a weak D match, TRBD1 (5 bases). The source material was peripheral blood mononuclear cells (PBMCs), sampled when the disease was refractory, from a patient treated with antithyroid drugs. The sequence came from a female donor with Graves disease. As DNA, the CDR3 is TGTGCCAGCAGTTACTCGTATGCAGGGACCTCCACTGAAGCTTTCTTT. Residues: CASSYSYAGTSTEAFF.